This T cell receptor (beta chain) was identified in a study of beta chain features in type 1 diabetes (dated by TCRdb to between 2017 and 2018). Background for the entire study: No differences in mean age, gender distribution, total cell number or subset yield were found between patients and healthy donors. Across all samples, approximately 100 million sorted cells were examined, and cell number per subset correlated strongly with RNA yield. The study compared TCRB repertoires of sorted circulating CD4+ T cell subsets between recently diagnosed type 1 diabetes patients and matched healthy donors. Whereas all 30 or so donors provided naive and central memory subsets, regulatory and stem cell-like memory subsets were isolated from just 8 patients and about 8 healthy donors. Findings and caveats that apply to the study as a whole: Because cDNA was sequenced instead of genomic DNA, activated cells with high expression could be over-represented, although the groups did not differ in activation or CD3 levels. Patients with type 1 diabetes made fewer insertions and deleted more nucleotides at VDJ recombination sites, implying thymic rearrangement abnormalities. Shorter templates might have been favored by PCR, but patient and control samples were amplified and corrected together, so both groups would have been affected equally by any skew. The naive, central memory and regulatory TCRB repertoires appeared to resemble one another more closely among patients than among healthy donors. In all four CD4+ subsets, TCRB CDR3 length was moderately but significantly shorter in type 1 diabetes patients. Because the HLA sub-analyses included only small numbers of individuals, any influence of HLA type on TCRB rearrangement was left unresolved.

In regard to this clone: Which antigen it targets is not known. Within one base of it there is no much larger clone, and no base qualities were kept.

V is cut back by 3 bases and J by 4 bases, with 5 bases in the junction unmatched. CDR1 and CDR2 are drawn from the germline V gene (reference sequence): LNHDA, SQIVND. The CDR3 sequence holds 14 residues, the cysteine and phenylalanine included. Only the CDR3 part of the read is kept: 42 bases, read in frame from the first base. All of the isolated RNA was reverse transcribed with the High Capacity cDNA Reverse Transcription Kit, so expressed TCRB transcripts were sequenced. Naive, central memory and regulatory T cell samples underwent deep immunoSEQ sequencing, averaging about 3.57 million total reads per sample. Sorted cells were lysed in RLT buffer and RNA was extracted with DNase-treated RNeasy Micro or Mini kits, depending on cell number. To prevent cross-contamination, every cell subset was processed on its own, while patient and healthy donor samples were processed together. TCRB sequences were amplified from cDNA with the immunoSEQ multiplex PCR, producing 87-bp fragments spanning the CDR3 region. Sequencing of the amplicons was performed on the Illumina HiSeq platform. In the original analysis: Synthetic template baselines were used to correct PCR bias computationally, reads within Hamming distance 2 were collapsed together, and singletons that could not be merged were discarded. By aligning reads against IMGT, V, D and J genes, CDR3 length, and insertions or deletions at six rearrangement sites were assigned. Within each subset, clonotype counts were normalized to sorted cell number, after which true diversity and Gini coefficients were computed with the tcR R package. The overlap coefficient, calculated on TCRB nucleotide sequences, was used to measure repertoire sharing. TCRdb took this table from immuneACCESS and kept in-frame rearrangements with V and J called. Such tables lack part of the clones; where checked against another copy, unresolved V genes explain under half of the gap, and the rest is unexplained. V and J calls and clone size come straight from that table; D and trimming were deduced from the DNA. Counted in this sample were more than 150,000 clones; 13% of them appeared once. The biggest ten clones account for about 0.66% of the sample.

A single peripheral blood draw of around 120 mL on average was collected from each donor into heparinised tubes. Naive, central memory, regulatory and stem cell-like memory CD4+ T cells were sorted on a BD FACSAria II using a panel including CD45RO, CCR7, CD25, CD127, CD95 and CD27. A purity above 98% was achieved for all sorted populations. PBMCs were isolated immediately by Lymphoprep density gradient centrifugation and stained directly without culture. Samples were stained and sorted in pairs, with one healthy donor and one patient per experiment, so that batch effects were minimized. The chain is encoded by TRBV19 joined to TRBJ1-2, and 7 junction bases match TRBD1. Source material: central memory CD4+ T cells from blood. The TCR sequence derives from a young woman in good health. This receptor has the CDR3 CASSIGQAFYGYTF. The nucleotide sequence is TGTGCCAGTAGTATCGGACAGGCCTTCTATGGCTACACCTTC.